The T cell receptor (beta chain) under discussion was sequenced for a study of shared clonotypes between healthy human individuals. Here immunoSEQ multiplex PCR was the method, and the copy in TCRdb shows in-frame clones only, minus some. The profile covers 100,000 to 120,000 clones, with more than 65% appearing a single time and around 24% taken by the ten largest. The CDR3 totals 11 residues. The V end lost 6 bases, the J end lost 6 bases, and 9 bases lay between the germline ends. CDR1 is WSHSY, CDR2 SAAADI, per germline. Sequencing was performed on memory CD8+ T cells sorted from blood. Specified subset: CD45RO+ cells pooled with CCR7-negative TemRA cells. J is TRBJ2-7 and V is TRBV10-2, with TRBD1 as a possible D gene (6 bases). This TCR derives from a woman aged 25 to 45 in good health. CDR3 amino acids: CASRTGIEQYF. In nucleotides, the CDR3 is TGCGCCAGCAGAACAGGGATCGAGCAGTACTTC.